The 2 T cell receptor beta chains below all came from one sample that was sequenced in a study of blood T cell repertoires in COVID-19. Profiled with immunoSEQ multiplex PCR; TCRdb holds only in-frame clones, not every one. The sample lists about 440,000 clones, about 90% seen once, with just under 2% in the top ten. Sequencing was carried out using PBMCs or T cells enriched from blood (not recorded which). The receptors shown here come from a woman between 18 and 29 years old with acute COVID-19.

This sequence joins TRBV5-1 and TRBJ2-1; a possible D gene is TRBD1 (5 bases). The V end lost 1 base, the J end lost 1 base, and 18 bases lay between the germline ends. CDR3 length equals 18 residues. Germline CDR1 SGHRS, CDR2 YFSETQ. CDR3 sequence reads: CASSLIAQGDGSYNEQFF. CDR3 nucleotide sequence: TGCGCCAGCAGCTTGATTGCCCAGGGCGATGGATCCTACAATGAGCAGTTCTTC.

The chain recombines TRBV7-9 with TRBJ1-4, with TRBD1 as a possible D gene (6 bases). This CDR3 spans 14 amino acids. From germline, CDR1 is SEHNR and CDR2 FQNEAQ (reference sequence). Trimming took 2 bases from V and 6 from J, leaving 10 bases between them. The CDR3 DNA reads TGTGCCAGCAGCTTATCCAGGACAGATGAAAAACTGTTTTTT. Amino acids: CASSLSRTDEKLFF.